This section outlines one T cell receptor beta chain sequence together with its context. Its antigen is unidentified. This sample was taken from a study of T cell repertoires in cytomegalovirus infection. Study-level information: The public TCR beta signatures pointed to both CMV infection and matching HLA type.

The CDR3 sequence is 14 residues long. Germline-derived CDR1 and CDR2 are SGHDN and FVKESK. Trimming removed 1 base from V and 4 bases from J, with 8 bases in between. TCRdb reanalysed the reads using MiXCR and keeps one entry per CDR3 protein. Of about 260,000 distinct CDR3 sequences in the sample, roughly 13% are singletons; the top ten hold about 8.7%. The study, taken as a whole, reports: HLA-C-restricted CMV-specific TCR beta clonotypes were dominant in the ex vivo response. Totalled public TCR beta family frequency picked out people who carried CMV plus the relevant HLA.

V usage is TRBV14 and J usage is TRBJ2-1; D is undetermined. The receptor comes from a human donor in good health (CMV status not recorded). Some clones in this sample may be carry-over from other donors' samples. Sequenced input: PBMCs. CDR3 loop: CASSQAQKYNEQFF. DNA of the CDR3: TGTGCCAGCAGCCAAGCGCAGAAGTACAATGAGCAGTTCTTC.